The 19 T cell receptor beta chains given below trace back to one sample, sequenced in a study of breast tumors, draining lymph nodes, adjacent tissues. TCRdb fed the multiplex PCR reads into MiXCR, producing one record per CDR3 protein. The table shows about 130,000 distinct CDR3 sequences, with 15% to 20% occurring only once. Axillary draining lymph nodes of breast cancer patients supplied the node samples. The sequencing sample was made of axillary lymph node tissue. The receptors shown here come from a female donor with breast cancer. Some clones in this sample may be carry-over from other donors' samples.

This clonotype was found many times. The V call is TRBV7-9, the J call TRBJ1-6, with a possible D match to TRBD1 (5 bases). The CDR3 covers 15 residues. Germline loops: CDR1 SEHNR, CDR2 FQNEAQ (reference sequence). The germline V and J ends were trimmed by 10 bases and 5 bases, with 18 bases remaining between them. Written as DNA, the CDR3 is TGTGCCACGGTGGGGGGGGACCAACATAATTCACCCCTCCACTTT. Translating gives CATVGGDQHNSPLHF.

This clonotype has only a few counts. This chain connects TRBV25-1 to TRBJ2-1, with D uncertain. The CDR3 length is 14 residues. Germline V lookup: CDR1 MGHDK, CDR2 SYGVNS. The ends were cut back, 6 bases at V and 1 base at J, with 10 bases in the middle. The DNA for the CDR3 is TGTGCCAGCAGGCGTTCGGAGTCCTACAATGAGCAGTTCTTC. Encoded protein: CASRRSESYNEQFF.

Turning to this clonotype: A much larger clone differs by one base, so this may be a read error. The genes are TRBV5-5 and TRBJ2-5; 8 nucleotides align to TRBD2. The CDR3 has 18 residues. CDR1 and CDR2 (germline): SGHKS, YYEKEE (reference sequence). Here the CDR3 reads CASSLPGAGGPGPETQCF. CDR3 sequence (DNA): TGTGCCAGCAGCCTCCCTGGTGCGGGAGGACCCGGGCCCGAGACCCAGTGCTTC.

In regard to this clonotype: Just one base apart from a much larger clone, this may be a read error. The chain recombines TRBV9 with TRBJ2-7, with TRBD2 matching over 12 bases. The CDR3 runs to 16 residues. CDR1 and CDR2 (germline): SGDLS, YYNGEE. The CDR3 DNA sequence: TGTGTCAGCAGCCACCCGACTAGCGGGGGTTCTTACGAGCAGTACTTC. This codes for CVSSHPTSGGSYEQYF.

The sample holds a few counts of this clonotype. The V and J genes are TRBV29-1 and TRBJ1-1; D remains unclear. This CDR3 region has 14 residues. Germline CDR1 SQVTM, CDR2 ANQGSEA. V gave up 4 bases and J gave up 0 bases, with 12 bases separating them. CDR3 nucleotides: TGCAGCGTTGTAGGGCAGATAATGAACACTGAAGCTTTCTTT. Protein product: CSVVGQIMNTEAFF.

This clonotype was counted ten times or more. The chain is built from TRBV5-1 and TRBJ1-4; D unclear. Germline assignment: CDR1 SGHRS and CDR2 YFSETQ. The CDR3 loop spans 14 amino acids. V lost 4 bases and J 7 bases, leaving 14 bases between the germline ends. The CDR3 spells CASSPSGEGEKLFF. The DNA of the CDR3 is TGCGCCAGCAGCCCAAGTGGCGAGGGTGAAAAACTGTTTTTT. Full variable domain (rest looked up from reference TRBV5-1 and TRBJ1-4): KAGVTQTPRYLIKTRGQQVTLSCSPISGHRSVSWYQQTPGQGLQFLFEYFSETQRNKGNFPGRFSGRQFSNSRSEMNVSTLELGDSALYLCASSPSGEGEKLFFGSGTQLSVL.

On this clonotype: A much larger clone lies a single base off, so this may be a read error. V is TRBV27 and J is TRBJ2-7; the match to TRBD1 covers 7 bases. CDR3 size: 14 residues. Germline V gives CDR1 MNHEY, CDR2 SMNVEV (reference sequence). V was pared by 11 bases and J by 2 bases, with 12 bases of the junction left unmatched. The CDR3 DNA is TGTGCCGTACGACCGGGACAGTATGCCTACGAGCAGTACTTC. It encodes CAVRPGQYAYEQYF.

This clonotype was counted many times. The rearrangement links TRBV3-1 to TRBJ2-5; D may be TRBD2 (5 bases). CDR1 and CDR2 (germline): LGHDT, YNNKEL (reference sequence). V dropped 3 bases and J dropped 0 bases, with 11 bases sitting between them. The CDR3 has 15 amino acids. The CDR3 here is CASSQFREDQETQYF. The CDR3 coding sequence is TGTGCCAGCAGCCAGTTCCGGGAAGACCAAGAGACCCAGTACTTC.

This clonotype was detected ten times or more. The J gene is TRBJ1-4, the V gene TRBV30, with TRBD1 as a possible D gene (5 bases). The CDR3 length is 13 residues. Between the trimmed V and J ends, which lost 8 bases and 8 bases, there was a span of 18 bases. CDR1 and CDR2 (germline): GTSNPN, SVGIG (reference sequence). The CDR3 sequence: CAGNRLGKEKLFF. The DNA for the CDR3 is TGTGCCGGAAACAGGCTCGGCAAGGAAAAACTGTTTTTT.

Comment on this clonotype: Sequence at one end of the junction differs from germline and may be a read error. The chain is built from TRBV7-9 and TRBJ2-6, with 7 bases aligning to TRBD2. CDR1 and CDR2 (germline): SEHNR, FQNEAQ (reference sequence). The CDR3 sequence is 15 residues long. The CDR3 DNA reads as TGTGCCAGCAGCCTACCCCCATGGGGGGGCAACGTCCTGACTTTC. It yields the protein CASSLPPWGGNVLTF.

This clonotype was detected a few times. CDR3 bases: TGTGCCAGCAGTTTATATCCAGGGAACTATGGCTACACCTTC. Translating gives CASSLYPGNYGYTF. V gene TRBV27 combines with J gene TRBJ1-2; D perhaps matches TRBD1 (5 bases). The germline gives CDR1 MNHEY, CDR2 SMNVEV (reference sequence). The V end lost 1 base, the J end lost 2 bases, and 8 bases lay between the germline ends. This CDR3 comprises 14 residues.

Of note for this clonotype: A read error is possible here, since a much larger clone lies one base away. CDR3 region: CVSSELGPGELFF. CDR3 sequence (DNA): TGCGTCAGCAGTGAGTTGGGGCCCGGGGAGCTGTTTTTT. V usage is TRBV10-2 and J usage is TRBJ2-2, with D possibly TRBD1 on 5 matching bases. Germline CDR1 is WSHSY and CDR2 is SAAADI. The CDR3 covers 13 residues.

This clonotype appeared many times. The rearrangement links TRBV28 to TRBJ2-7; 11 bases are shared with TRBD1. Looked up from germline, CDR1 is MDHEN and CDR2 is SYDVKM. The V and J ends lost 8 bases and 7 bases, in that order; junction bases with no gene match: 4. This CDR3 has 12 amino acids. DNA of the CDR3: TGTGCCAGCGGACAGGGGGCAAGGGAGCAGTACTTC. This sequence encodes CASGQGAREQYF.

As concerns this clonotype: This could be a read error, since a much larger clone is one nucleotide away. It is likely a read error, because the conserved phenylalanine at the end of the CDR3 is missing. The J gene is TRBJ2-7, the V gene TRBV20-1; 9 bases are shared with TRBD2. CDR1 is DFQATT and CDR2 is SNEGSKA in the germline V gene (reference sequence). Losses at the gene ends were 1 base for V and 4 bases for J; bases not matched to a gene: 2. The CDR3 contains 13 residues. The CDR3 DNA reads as TGCAGTGCTAGAGTAGCGGGAGCGTACGAGCAGTACTCC. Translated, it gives CSARVAGAYEQYS.

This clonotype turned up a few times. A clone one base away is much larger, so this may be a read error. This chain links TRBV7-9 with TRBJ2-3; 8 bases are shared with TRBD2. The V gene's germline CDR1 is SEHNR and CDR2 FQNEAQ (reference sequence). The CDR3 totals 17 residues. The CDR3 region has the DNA TGTGCCGGCAGCAGACCCCCGGGACTAGGCAGCACAGATACGCAGTATTTT. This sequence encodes CAGSRPPGLGSTDTQYF.

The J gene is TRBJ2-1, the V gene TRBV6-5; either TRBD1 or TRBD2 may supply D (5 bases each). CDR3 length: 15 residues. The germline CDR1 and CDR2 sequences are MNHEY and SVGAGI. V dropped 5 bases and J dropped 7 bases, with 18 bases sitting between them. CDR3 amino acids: CASSPTGAGRNEQFF. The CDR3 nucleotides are TGTGCCAGCAGTCCCACCGGGGCGGGTCGAAATGAGCAGTTCTTC.

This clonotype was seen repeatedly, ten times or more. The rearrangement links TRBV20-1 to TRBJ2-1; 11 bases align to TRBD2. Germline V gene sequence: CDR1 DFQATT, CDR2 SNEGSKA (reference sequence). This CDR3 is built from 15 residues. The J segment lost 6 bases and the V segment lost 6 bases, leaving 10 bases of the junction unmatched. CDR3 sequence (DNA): TGCAGTGCGTACGAACTAGCGGGGGACTTCAATGAGCAGTTCTTC. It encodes CSAYELAGDFNEQFF.

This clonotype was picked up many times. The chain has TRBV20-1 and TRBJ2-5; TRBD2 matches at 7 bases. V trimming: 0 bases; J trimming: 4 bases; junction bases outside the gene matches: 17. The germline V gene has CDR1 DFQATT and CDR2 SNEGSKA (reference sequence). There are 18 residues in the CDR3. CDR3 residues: CSARDSGTAGVGRETQYF. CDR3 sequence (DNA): TGCAGTGCTAGAGATTCGGGAACGGCGGGAGTAGGTCGAGAGACCCAGTACTTC.

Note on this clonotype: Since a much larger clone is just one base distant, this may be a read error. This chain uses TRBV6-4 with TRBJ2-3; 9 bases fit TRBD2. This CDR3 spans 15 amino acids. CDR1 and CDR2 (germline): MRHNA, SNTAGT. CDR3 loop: CASSPGGGGRDTRYF. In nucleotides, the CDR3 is TGTGCCAGCAGTCCTGGCGGGGGGGGTAGAGATACGCGGTATTTT.